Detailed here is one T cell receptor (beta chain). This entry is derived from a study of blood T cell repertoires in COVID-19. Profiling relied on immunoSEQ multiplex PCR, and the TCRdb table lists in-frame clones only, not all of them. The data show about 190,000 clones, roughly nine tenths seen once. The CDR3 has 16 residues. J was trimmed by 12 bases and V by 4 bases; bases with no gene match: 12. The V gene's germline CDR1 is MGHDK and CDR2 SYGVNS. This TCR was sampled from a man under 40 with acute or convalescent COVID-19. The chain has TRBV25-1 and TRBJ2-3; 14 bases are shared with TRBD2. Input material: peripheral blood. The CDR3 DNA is TGTGCCAGCAGTGTCCTGGGACTAGCGGGAGAACCGAGTCAGTATTTT. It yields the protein CASSVLGLAGEPSQYF.